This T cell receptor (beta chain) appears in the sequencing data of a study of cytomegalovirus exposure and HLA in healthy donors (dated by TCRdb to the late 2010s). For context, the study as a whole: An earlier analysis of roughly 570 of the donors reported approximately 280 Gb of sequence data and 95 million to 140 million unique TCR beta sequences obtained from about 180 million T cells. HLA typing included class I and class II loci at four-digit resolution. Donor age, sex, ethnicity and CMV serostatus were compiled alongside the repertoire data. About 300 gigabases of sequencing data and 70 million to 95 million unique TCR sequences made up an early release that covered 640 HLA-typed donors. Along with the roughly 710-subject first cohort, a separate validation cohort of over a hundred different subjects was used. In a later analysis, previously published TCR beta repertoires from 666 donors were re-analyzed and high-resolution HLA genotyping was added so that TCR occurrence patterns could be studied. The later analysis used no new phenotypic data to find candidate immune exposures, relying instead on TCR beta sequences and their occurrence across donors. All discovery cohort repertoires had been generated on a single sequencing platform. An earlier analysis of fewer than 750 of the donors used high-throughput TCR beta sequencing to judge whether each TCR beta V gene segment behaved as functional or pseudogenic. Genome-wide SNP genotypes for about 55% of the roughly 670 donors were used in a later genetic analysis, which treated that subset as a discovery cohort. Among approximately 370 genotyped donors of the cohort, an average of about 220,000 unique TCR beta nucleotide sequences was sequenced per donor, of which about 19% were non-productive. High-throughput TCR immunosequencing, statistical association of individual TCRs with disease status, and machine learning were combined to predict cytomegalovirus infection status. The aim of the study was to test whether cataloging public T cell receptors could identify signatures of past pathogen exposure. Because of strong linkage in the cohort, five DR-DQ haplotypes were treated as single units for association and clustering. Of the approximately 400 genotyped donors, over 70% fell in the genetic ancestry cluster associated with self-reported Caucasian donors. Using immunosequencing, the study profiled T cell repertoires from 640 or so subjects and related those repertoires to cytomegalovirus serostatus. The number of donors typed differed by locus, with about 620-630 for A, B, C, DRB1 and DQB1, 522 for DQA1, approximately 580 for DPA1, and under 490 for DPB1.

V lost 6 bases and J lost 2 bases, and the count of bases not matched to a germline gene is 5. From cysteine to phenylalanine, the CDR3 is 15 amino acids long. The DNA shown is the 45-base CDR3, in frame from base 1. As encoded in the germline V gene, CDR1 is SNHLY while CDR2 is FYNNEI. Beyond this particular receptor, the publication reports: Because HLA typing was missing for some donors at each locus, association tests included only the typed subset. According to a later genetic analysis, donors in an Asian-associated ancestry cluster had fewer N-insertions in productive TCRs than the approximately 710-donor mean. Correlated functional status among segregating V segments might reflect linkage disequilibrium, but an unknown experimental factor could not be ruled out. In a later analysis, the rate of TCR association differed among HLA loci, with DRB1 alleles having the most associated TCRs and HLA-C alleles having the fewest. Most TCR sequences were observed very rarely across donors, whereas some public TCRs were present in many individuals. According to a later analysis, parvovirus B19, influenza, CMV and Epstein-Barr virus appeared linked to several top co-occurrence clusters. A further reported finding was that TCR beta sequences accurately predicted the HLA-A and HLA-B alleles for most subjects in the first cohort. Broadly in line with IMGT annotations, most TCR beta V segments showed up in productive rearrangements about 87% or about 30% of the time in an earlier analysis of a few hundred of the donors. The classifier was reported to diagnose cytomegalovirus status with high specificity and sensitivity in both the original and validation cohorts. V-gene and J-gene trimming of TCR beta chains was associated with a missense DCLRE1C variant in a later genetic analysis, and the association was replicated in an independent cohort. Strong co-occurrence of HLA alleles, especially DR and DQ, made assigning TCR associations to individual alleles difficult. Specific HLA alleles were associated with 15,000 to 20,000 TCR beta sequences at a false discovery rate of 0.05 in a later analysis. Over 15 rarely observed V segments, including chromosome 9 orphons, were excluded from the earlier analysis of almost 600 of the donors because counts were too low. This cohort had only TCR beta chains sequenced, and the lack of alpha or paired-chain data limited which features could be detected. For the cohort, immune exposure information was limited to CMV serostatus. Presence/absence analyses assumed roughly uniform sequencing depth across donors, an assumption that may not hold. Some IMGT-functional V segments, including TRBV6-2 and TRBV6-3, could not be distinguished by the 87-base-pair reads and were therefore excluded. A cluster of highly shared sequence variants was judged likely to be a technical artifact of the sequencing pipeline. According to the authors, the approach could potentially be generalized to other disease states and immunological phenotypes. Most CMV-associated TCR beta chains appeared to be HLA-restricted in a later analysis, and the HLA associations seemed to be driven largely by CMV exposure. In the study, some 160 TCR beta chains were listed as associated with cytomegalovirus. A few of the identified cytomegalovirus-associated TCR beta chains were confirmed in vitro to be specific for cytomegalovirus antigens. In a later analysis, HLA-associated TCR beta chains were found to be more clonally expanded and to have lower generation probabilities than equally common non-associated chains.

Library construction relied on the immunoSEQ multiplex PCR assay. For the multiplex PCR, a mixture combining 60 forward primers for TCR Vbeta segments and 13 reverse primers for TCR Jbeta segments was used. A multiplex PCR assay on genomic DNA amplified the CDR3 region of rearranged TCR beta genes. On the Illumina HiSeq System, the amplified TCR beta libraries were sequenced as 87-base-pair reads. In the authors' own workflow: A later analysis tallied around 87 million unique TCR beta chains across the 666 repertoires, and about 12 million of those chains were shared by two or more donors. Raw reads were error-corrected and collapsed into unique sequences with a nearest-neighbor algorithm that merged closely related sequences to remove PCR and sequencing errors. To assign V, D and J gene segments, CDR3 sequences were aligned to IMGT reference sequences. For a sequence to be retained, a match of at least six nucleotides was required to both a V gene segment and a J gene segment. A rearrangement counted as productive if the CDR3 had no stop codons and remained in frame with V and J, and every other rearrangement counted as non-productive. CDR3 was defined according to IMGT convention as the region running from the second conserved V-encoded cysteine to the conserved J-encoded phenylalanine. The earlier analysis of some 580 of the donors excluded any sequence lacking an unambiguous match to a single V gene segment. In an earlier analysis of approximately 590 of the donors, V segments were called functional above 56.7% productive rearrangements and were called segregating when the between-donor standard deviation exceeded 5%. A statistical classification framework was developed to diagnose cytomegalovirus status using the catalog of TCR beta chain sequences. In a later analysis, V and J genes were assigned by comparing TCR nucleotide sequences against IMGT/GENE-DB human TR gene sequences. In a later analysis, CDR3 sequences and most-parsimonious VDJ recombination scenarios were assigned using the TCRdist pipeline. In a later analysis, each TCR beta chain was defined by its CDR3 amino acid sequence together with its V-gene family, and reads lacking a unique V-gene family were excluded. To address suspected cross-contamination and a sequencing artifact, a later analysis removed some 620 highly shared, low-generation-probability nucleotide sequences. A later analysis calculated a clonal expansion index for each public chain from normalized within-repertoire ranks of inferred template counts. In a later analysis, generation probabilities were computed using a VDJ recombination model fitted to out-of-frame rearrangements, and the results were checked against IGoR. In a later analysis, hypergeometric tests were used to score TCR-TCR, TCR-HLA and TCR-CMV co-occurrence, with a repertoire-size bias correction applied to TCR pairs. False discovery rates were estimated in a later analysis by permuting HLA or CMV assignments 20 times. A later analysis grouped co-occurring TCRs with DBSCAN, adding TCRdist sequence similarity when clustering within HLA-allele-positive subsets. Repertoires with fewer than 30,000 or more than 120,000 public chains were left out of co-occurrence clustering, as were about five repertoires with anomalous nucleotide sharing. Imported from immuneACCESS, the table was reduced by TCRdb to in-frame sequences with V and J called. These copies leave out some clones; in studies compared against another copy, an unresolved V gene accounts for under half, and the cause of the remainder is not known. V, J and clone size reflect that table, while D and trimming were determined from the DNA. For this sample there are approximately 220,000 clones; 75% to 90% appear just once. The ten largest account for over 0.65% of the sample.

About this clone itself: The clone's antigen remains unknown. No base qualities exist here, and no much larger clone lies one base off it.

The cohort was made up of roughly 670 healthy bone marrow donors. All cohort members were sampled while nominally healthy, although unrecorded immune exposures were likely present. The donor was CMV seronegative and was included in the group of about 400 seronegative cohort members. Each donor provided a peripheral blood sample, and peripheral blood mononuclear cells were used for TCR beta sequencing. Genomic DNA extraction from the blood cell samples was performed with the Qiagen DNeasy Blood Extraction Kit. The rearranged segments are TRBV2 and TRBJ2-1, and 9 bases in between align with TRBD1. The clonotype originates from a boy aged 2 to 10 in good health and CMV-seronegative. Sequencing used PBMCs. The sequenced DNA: TGTGCCAGCAGCGAACAGGGGGCTACCTACAATGAGCAGTTCTTC. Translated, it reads CASSEQGATYNEQFF.